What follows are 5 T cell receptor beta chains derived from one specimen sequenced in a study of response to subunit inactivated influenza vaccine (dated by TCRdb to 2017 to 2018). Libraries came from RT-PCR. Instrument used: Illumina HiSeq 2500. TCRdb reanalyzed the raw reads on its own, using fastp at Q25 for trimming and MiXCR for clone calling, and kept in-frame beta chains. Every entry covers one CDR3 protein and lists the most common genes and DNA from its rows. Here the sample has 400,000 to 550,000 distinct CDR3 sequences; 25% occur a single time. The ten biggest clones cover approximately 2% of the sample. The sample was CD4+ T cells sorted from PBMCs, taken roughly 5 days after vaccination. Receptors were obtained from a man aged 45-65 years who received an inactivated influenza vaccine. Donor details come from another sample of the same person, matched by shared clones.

In nucleotides, the CDR3 is TGTGCCACCAGCAGAGGGGTTAGCGGGAGCAATGAGCAGTTCTTC. This translates into CATSRGVSGSNEQFF. V usage is TRBV15 and J usage is TRBJ2-1, with TRBD2 matching 9 bases. Germline V gene data show CDR1 as LNHNV and CDR2 as YYDKDF (reference sequence). J gave up 6 bases and V 1 base, and 4 bases lay outside the gene matches. This CDR3 has 15 amino acids.

For the CDR3, the DNA is TGTGCCAGCAGTTACCGTGGCCAGTCCTCTAGCACAGATACGCAGTATTTT. Translated: CASSYRGQSSSTDTQYF. The gene calls are TRBV6-5 and TRBJ2-3, with D unclear. The CDR3 has 17 amino acids. CDR1 and CDR2 (germline): MNHEY, SVGAGI. V gave up 2 bases and J gave up 0 bases, with 15 bases separating them.

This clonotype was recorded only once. CDR3 nucleotides: TGTGCCAGCAGCTTAGTGGGGGTAGTGGATACGCAGTATTTT. It encodes CASSLVGVVDTQYF. The chain has TRBV7-9 and TRBJ2-3; D is perhaps TRBD1 or TRBD2 (5 bases each). Germline CDR1 and CDR2: SEHNR and FQNEAQ (reference sequence). V lost 1 base, J lost 6 bases, and 11 bases lay in between. CDR3 length equals 14 residues.

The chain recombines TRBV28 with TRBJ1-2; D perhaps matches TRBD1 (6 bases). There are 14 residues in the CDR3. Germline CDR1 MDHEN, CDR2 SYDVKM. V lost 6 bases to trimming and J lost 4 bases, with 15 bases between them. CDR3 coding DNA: TGTGCCAGCAGGTCCCCGGGACACTTCTATGGCTACACCTTC. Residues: CASRSPGHFYGYTF.

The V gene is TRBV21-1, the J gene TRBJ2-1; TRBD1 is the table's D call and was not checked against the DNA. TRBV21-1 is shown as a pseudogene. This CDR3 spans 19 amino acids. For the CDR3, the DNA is TGTGCCAGCAGCAAAGAGAGGGGCAAACGGCCAAGCTCCTACAATGAGCAGTTCTTC. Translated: CASSKERGKRPSSYNEQFF.